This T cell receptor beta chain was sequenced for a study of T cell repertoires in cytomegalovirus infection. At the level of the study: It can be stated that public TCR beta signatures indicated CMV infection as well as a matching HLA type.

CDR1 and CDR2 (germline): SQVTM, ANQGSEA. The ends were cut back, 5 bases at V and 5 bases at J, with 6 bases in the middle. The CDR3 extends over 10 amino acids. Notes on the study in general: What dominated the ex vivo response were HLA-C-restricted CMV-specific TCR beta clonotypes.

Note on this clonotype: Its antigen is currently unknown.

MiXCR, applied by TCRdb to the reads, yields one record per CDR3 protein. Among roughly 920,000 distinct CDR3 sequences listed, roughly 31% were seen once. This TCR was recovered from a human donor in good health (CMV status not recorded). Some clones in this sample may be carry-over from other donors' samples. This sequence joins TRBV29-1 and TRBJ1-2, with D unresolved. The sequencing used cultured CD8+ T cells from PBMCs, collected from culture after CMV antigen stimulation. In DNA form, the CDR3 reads TGCAGCGTTAGAGATTATGGCTACACCTTC. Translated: CSVRDYGYTF.